This T cell receptor (beta chain) was sequenced in a study of T cells after yellow fever vaccination. Across the whole study: Fractions with few cells were prepared using SMART-Seq v4 Ultra Low Input.

CDR1 and CDR2 from the germline V gene are SEHNR and FQNEAQ (reference sequence). V gave up 7 bases and J gave up 4 bases; unmatched junction bases: 6. The CDR3 consists of 13 residues. TCRdb reanalysed the 5' RACE reads using MiXCR and keeps one entry per CDR3 protein. The sample contains about 510,000 distinct CDR3 sequences, 21% of which appear only once. This chain joins TRBV7-9 and TRBJ1-2, with TRBD1 matching over 7 bases. The source material was PBMCs, sampled roughly 20 days after the first yellow fever vaccination. The TCR originated in a man aged 18 to 29 who received the YFV17D yellow fever vaccine. The CDR3 DNA reads as TGTGCCAGCATCGAGACAGGGAGCTATGGCTACACCTTC. This codes for CASIETGSYGYTF.